This TCR beta chain was profiled in a study of PD-1 blockade in classical Hodgkin lymphoma. Study details: Patients in the cohort were put on intravenous nivolumab, 3 mg/kg every 2 weeks. General study findings and limits: Complete responders showed a baseline diversity that resembled the diversity of newly diagnosed patients. TCR diversity at baseline was reported to be reduced in newly diagnosed patients relative to healthy donors.

In every patient, relapse followed autologous stem cell transplantation, while exposure to brentuximab vedotin differed. Relapsed/refractory classical Hodgkin lymphoma patients had complete, partial or progressive responses. Worth noting for this clone: Its antigen is unknown.

This CDR3 is 13 amino acids long. Germline loops: CDR1 LNHDA, CDR2 SQIVND (reference sequence). Trimming removed 2 bases from V and 1 base from J, with 6 bases in between. Libraries were prepared by immunoSEQ multiplex PCR; TCRdb keeps only in-frame clonotypes and omits some of them. The table shows 40,000 or so clones, with roughly 73% occurring only once. The sequencing here drew on peripheral blood mononuclear cells (PBMCs), taken at baseline. This TCR was recovered from a human donor with classical Hodgkin lymphoma. The V call is TRBV19, the J call TRBJ2-7; D remains ambiguous. CDR3 in amino acids: CASSISQSYEQYF. Here the CDR3 DNA reads TGTGCCAGTAGTATATCGCAGTCCTACGAGCAGTACTTC.